Only one count was recorded for the clone carrying this TCR beta chain. Time point described: pre-treatment sample, taken before nivolumab and TIL therapy. The tumor samples were excised metastases, mostly pleural nodules or supraclavicular lymph nodes. This entry is derived from a study of TIL therapy for anti-PD-1-resistant metastatic lung cancer. This CDR3 has 13 amino acids. Trimming took 9 bases from V and 2 from J; bases not matched to a gene: 5. Germline-derived CDR1 and CDR2 are LNHDA and SQIVND (reference sequence). The libraries were made with immunoSEQ v3. Assay: immunoSEQ multiplex PCR; the TCRdb copy retains only in-frame clones and omits some. This sample has roughly 7,000 clones, with about 64% found just once.

The material sequenced was tumor tissue, taken at baseline. The TCR comes from a person between 30 and 79 years old with non-small cell lung cancer. The chain employs TRBV19 and TRBJ2-3; 7 nucleotides match TRBD1. CDR3 region: CASKTGTTDTQYF. The CDR3 bases are TGTGCCAGCAAGACAGGGACCACAGATACGCAGTATTTT.